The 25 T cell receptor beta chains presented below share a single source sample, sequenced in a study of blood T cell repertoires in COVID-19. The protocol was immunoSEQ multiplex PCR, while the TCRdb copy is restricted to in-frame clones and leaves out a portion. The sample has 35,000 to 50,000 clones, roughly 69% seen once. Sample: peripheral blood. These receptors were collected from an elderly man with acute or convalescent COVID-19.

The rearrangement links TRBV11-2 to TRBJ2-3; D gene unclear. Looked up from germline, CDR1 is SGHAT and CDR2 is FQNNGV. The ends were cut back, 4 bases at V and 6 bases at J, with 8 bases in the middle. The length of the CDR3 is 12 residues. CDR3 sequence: CASSSARDTQYF. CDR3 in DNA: TGTGCCAGCAGCTCCGCTAGGGATACGCAGTATTTT.

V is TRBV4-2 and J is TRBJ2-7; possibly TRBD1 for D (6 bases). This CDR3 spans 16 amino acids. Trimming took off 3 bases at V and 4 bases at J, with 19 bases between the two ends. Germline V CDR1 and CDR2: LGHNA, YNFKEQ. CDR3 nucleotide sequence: TGTGCCAGCAGCCAGGTCACCGGGACAAAATTTTACGAGCAGTACTTC. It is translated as CASSQVTGTKFYEQYF.

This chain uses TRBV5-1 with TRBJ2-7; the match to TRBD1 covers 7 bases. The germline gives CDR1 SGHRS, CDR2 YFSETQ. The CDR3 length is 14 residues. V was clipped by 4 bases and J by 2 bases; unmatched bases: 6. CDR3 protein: CASSRTGIAYEQYF. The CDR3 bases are TGCGCCAGCAGCAGGACAGGTATAGCCTACGAGCAGTACTTC.

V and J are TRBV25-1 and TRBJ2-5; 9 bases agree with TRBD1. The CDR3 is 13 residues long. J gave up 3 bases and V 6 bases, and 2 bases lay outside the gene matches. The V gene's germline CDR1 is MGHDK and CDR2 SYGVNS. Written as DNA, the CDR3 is TGTGCCAGCAGAACAGGGGGCGAAGAGACCCAGTACTTC. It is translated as CASRTGGEETQYF.

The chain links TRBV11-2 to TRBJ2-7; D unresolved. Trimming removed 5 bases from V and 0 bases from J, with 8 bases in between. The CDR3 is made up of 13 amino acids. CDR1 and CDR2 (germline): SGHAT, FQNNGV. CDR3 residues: CASSHSSSYEQYF. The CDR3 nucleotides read TGTGCCAGCAGCCACAGTAGCTCCTACGAGCAGTACTTC.

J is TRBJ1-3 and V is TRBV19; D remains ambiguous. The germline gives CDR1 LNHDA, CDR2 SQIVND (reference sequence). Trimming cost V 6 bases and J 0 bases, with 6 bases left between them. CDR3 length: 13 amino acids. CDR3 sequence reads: CASRTSSGNTIYF. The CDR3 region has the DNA TGTGCCAGTAGAACATCCTCTGGAAACACCATATATTTT.

The CDR3, as DNA: TGCGCCAGCAGCCGGGACAGCCAAGCTTTCTTT. Translation: CASSRDSQAFF. The gene calls are TRBV23-1 and TRBJ1-1; 7 positions match TRBD1. TRBV23-1 is identified as an open reading frame with a role that is uncertain. The trim removed 6 bases at V and 9 bases at J, leaving 4 bases unmatched. The CDR3 runs to 11 residues.

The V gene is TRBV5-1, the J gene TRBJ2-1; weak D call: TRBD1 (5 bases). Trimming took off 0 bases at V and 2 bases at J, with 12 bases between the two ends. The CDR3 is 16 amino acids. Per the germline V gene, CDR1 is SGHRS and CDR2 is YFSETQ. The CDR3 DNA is TGCGCCAGCAGCTTGGAAGGGCCCAGGGCCTACAATGAGCAGTTCTTC. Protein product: CASSLEGPRAYNEQFF.

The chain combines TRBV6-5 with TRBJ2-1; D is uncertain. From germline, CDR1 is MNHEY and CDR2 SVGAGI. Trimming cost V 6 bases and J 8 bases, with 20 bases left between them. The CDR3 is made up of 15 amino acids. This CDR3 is CASRGAEIRWHEQFF. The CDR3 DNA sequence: TGTGCCAGCAGGGGTGCGGAGATCCGATGGCATGAGCAGTTCTTC.

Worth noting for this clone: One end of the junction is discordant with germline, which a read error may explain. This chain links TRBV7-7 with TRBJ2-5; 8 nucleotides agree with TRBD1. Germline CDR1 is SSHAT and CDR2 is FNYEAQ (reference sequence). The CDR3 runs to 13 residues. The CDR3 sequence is CASSLGQGETQYF. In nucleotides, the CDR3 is TGTGCTAGCAGCCTCGGACAGGGAGAGACCCAGTACTTC.

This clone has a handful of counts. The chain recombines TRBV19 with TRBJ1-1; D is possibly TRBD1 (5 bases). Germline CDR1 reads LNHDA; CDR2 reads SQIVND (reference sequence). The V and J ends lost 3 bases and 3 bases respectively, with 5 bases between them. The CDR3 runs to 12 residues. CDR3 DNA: TGTGCCAGTAGTATCAGGGACACTGAAGCTTTCTTT. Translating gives CASSIRDTEAFF.

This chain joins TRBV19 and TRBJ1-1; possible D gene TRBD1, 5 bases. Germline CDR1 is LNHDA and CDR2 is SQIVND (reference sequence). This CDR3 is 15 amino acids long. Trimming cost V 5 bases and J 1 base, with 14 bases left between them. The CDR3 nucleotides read TGTGCCAGTAGTTTGCCGGGGAGGGGGAACACTGAAGCTTTCTTT. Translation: CASSLPGRGNTEAFF.

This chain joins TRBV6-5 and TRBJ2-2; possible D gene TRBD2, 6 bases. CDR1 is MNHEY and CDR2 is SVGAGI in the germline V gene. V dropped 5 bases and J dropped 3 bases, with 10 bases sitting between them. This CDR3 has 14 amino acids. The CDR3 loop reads CASSSGLHTGELFF. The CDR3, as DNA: TGTGCCAGCAGTAGCGGGCTCCACACCGGGGAGCTGTTTTTT.

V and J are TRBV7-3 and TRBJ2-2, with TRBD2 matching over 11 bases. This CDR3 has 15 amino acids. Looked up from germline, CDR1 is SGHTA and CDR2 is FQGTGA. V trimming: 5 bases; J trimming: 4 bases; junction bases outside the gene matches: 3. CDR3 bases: TGTGCCAGCAGCGATAGCGGGGGGGGCACCGGGGAGCTGTTTTTT. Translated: CASSDSGGGTGELFF.

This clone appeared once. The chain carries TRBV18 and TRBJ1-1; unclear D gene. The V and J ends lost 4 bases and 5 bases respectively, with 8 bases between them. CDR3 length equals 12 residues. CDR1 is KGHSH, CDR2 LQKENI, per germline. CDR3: CASSRTGTEAFF. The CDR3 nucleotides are TGTGCCAGCTCACGTACGGGAACTGAAGCTTTCTTT.

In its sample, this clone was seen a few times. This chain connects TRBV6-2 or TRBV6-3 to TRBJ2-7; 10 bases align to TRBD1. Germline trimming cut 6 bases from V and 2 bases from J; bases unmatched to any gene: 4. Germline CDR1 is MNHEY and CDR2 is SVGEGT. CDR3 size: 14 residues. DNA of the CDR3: TGTGCCAGCAGCCGGACAGGGGGACCCTACGAGCAGTACTTC. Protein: CASSRTGGPYEQYF.

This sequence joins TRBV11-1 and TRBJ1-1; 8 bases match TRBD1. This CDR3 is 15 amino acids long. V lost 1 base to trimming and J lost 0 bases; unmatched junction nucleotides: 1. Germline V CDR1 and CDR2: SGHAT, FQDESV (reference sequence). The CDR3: CASSLGTGMNTEAFF. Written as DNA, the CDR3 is TGTGCCAGCAGCTTAGGGACAGGGATGAACACTGAAGCTTTCTTT.

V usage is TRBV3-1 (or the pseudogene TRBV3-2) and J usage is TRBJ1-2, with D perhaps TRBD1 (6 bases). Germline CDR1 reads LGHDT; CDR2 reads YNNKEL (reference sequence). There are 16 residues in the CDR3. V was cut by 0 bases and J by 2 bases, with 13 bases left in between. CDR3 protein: CASSQDRARGNYGYTF. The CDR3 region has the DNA TGTGCCAGCAGCCAAGATCGGGCCAGGGGAAACTATGGCTACACCTTC.

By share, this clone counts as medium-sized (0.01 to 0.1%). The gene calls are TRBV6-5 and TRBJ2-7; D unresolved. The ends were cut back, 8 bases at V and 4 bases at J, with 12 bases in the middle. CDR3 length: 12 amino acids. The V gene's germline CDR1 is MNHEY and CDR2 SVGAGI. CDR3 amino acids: CASGDGLYEQYF. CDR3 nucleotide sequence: TGTGCCAGCGGAGACGGCCTATACGAGCAGTACTTC.

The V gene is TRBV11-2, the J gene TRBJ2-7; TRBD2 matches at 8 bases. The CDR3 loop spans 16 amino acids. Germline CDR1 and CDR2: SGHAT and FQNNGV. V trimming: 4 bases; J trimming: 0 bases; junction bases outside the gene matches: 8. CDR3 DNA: TGTGCCAGCAGCTCACAGACTAGCGCCAGCTCCTACGAGCAGTACTTC. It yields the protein CASSSQTSASSYEQYF.

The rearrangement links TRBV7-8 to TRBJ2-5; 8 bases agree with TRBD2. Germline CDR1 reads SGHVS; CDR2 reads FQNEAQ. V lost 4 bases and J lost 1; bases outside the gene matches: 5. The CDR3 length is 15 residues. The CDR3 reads CASSSWRGAQETQYF. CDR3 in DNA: TGTGCCAGCAGCTCATGGCGGGGGGCCCAAGAGACCCAGTACTTC.

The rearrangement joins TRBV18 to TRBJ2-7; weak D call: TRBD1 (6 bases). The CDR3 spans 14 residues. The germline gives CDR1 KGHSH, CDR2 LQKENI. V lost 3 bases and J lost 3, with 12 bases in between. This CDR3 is CASSPPLTGYEQYF. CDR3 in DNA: TGTGCCAGCTCACCCCCGTTGACAGGCTACGAGCAGTACTTC.

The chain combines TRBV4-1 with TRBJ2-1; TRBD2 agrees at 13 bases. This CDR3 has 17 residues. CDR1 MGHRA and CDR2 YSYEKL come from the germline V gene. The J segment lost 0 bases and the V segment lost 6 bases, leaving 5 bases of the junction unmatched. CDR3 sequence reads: CASRLGLAGSSYNEQFF. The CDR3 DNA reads TGCGCCAGCAGACTGGGACTAGCGGGGTCCTCCTACAATGAGCAGTTCTTC.

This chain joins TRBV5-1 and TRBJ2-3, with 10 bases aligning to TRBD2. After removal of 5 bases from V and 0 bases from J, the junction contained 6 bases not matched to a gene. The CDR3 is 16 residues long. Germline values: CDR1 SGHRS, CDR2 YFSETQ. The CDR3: CASRVSSGGSTDTQYF. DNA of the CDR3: TGCGCCAGCAGAGTGTCTAGCGGGGGAAGCACAGATACGCAGTATTTT. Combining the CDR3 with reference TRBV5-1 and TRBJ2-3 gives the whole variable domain KAGVTQTPRYLIKTRGQQVTLSCSPISGHRSVSWYQQTPGQGLQFLFEYFSETQRNKGNFPGRFSGRQFSNSRSEMNVSTLELGDSALYLCASRVSSGGSTDTQYFGPGTRLTVL.

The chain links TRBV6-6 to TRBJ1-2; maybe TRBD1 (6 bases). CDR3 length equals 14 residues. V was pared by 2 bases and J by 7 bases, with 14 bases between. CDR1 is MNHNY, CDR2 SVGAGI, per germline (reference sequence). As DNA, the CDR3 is TGTGCCAGCAGTTACCAAGGGGGTGTGCGTGGCTACACCTTC. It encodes CASSYQGGVRGYTF.